A selection of T cell receptor beta chains follows, all from one sample in a study of blood T cell repertoires in COVID-19. The assay was immunoSEQ multiplex PCR, and TCRdb's table has in-frame clones only and misses some. The data hold some 17,000 clones, with over 75% observed a single time. The specimen sequenced was peripheral blood. The receptor set was obtained from a woman in her seventies with active COVID-19. CDR3s include the opening cysteine and the closing phenylalanine or tryptophan. Each record gives: J gene, V gene, CDR3 protein.

j_gene: TRBJ2-7; v_gene: TRBV20-1; CDR3aa: CSAQWGSGSHF
j_gene: TRBJ2-1; v_gene: TRBV9; CDR3aa: CASSAGLAGDNEQFF
j_gene: TRBJ2-1; v_gene: TRBV4-1; CDR3aa: CASSQEDVAGGPYNEQFF
j_gene: TRBJ1-1; v_gene: TRBV28; CDR3aa: CASSFVAFMNTEAFF
j_gene: TRBJ2-2; v_gene: TRBV6-5; CDR3aa: CASIRDSGSGELFF
j_gene: TRBJ2-5; v_gene: TRBV15; CDR3aa: CATSRGGGRETQYF
j_gene: TRBJ2-2; v_gene: TRBV7-9; CDR3aa: CASSLGATNTGELFF
j_gene: TRBJ2-1; v_gene: TRBV19; CDR3aa: CASSTGQGYDEQFF
j_gene: TRBJ1-2; v_gene: TRBV5-1; CDR3aa: CASSLTGYGNYGYTF
j_gene: TRBJ2-3; v_gene: TRBV27; CDR3aa: CASSDLGGDTQYF
j_gene: TRBJ2-3; v_gene: TRBV5-6; CDR3aa: CASSQDRIGTDTQYF
j_gene: TRBJ2-7; v_gene: TRBV11-2; CDR3aa: CASRPGVPTYEQYF
j_gene: TRBJ2-5; v_gene: TRBV7-3; CDR3aa: CASSHSGRAEETQYF
j_gene: TRBJ2-1; v_gene: TRBV3-1/TRBV3-2; CDR3aa: CASSPASSGRNEQFF
j_gene: TRBJ2-7; v_gene: TRBV28; CDR3aa: CASSWDREINEQYF
j_gene: TRBJ1-5; v_gene: TRBV5-6; CDR3aa: CASSLLHGNQPQHF
j_gene: TRBJ2-5; v_gene: TRBV7-7; CDR3aa: CASSPTRGRLETQYF
j_gene: TRBJ1-6; v_gene: TRBV9; CDR3aa: CASSVGQAEHSPLHF
j_gene: TRBJ2-6; v_gene: TRBV2; CDR3aa: CASNRIRAGANVLTF
j_gene: TRBJ2-7; v_gene: TRBV5-6; CDR3aa: CASSLAGIGEQYF
j_gene: TRBJ1-3; v_gene: TRBV3-1/TRBV3-2; CDR3aa: CASSHRGEGGNTIYF
j_gene: TRBJ1-5; v_gene: TRBV7-2; CDR3aa: CASSFPGAQPQHF
j_gene: TRBJ2-1; v_gene: TRBV3-1/TRBV3-2; CDR3aa: CASSLTEQTAQFF
j_gene: TRBJ1-6; v_gene: TRBV5-6; CDR3aa: CASSIGQGRTYNSPLHF
j_gene: TRBJ2-3; v_gene: TRBV6-2/TRBV6-3; CDR3aa: CASSYQTSTDTQYF
j_gene: TRBJ2-5; v_gene: TRBV14; CDR3aa: CASSQDTAGGTQYF
j_gene: TRBJ1-5; v_gene: TRBV4-1; CDR3aa: CASSQDVDRAIPMEPQHF
j_gene: TRBJ1-4; v_gene: TRBV4-2; CDR3aa: CASSQVRESLFF
j_gene: TRBJ2-1; v_gene: TRBV7-8; CDR3aa: CASSLAYYGTSDYNEQFF
j_gene: TRBJ2-7; v_gene: TRBV29-1; CDR3aa: CSVEDPSGTGMDEQYF
j_gene: TRBJ1-2; v_gene: TRBV29-1; CDR3aa: CSVTGALFYGYTF
j_gene: TRBJ2-1; v_gene: TRBV2; CDR3aa: CASSVVNEQFF
j_gene: TRBJ2-3; v_gene: TRBV5-1; CDR3aa: CASSPTTHSTDTQYF
j_gene: TRBJ2-3; v_gene: TRBV5-1; CDR3aa: CASSPALAVSTDTQYF
j_gene: TRBJ2-3; v_gene: TRBV27; CDR3aa: CASSLSGRRGPTDTQYF
j_gene: TRBJ2-1; v_gene: TRBV11-2; CDR3aa: CASSPRTGLGEQFF
j_gene: TRBJ2-3; v_gene: TRBV11-2; CDR3aa: CASSLGGRNTDTQYF
j_gene: TRBJ2-3; v_gene: TRBV9; CDR3aa: CASSFRVSHTDTQYF
j_gene: TRBJ1-1; v_gene: TRBV13; CDR3aa: CASRSPVGGGGTEAFF
j_gene: TRBJ2-1; v_gene: TRBV10-3; CDR3aa: CAISESGSEQFF
j_gene: TRBJ2-3; v_gene: TRBV27; CDR3aa: CASSPDRFTDTQYF
j_gene: TRBJ2-2; v_gene: TRBV12-3/TRBV12-4; CDR3aa: CAVEGAPTGELFF
j_gene: TRBJ2-1; v_gene: TRBV27; CDR3aa: CASRPRSGRASYNEQFF
j_gene: TRBJ2-7; v_gene: TRBV11-1; CDR3aa: CASSPQTGGDEQYF